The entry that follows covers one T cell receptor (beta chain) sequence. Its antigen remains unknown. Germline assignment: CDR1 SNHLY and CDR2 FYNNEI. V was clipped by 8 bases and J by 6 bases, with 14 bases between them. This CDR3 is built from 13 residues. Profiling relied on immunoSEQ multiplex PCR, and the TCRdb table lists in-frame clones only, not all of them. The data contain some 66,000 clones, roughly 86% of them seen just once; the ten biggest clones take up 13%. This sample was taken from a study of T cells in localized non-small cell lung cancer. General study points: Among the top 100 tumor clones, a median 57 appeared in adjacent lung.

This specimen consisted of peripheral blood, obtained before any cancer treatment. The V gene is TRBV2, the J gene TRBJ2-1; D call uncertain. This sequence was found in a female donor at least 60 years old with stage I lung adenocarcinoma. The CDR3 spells CASLLVPSNEQFF. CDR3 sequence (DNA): TGTGCCAGCCTCCTGGTCCCTTCCAATGAGCAGTTCTTC.